These 5 T cell receptor beta chains share one sample of origin, sequenced in a study of CD8 T cells in Susac syndrome. cDNA came from roughly 0.47 to 1 ug RNA primed by random hexamers. In TCRdb, the immunoSEQ multiplex PCR reads were re-called with MiXCR into one record per CDR3 protein. The sample shows about 120,000 distinct CDR3 sequences, roughly 90% of them seen only once. What was sequenced was CD8+ T cells from PBMCs. These receptors were obtained from a human donor in good health.

The chain joins TRBV6-4 to TRBJ2-1, with 13 bases fitting TRBD2. V shed 2 bases and J 4 bases; nucleotides not matched to a gene: 2. The germline CDR1 and CDR2 sequences are MRHNA and SNTAGT. The CDR3 spans 16 residues. The CDR3 nucleotides are TGTGCCAGCAGTGACGGGACTAGCGGGGATTACAATGAGCAGTTCTTC. Residues: CASSDGTSGDYNEQFF.

This clonotype was seen just once. This chain joins TRBV5-1 and TRBJ2-2; TRBD1 matches at 10 bases. V gave up 6 bases and J gave up 3 bases; unmatched junction bases: 8. The CDR3 is 16 residues long. Germline loops: CDR1 SGHRS, CDR2 YFSETQ. The CDR3: CASKKTGGIDTGELFF. The CDR3, as DNA: TGCGCCAGCAAAAAGACAGGGGGCATCGACACCGGGGAGCTGTTTTTT.

The gene calls are TRBV29-1 and TRBJ2-1; 9 bases agree with TRBD2. CDR3 length: 11 amino acids. V shed 8 bases, J shed 8 bases, and the junction held 4 bases outside the gene matches. Per germline, CDR1 SQVTM and CDR2 ANQGSEA. The CDR3, as DNA: TGCAGCACGGCTAGCGGGGATGAGCAGTTCTTC. This encodes CSTASGDEQFF.

This clonotype was found a few times. The chain has TRBV7-8 and TRBJ2-7, with TRBD1 as a possible D gene (6 bases). Germline V CDR1 and CDR2: SGHVS, FQNEAQ. V was shortened by 5 bases and J by 2 bases, with 13 bases between the two germline ends. The CDR3 covers 14 residues. CDR3 amino acids: CASSPETGAYEQYF. The CDR3 nucleotides are TGTGCCAGCAGCCCCGAGACAGGCGCCTACGAGCAGTACTTC.

V is TRBV28 and J is TRBJ1-2; D remains unclear. V shed 0 bases and J shed 4 bases, with 9 bases lying between them. Germline V CDR1 and CDR2: MDHEN, SYDVKM. The CDR3 has 14 residues. CDR3 DNA sequence: TGTGCCAGCAGTTTATGGGAATCCCTCTATGGCTACACCTTC. Translating gives CASSLWESLYGYTF.